This paragraph covers one T cell receptor beta chain sequence. This sample is part of a study of technical replicates of blood from several donors. Sequenced by immunoSEQ multiplex PCR; TCRdb stores in-frame clones only, minus some. The data show approximately 58,000 clones, about 82% seen once. Germline CDR1 reads MNHEY; CDR2 reads SMNVEV (reference sequence). The CDR3 consists of 15 residues. V lost 3 bases to trimming and J lost 6 bases; unmatched junction nucleotides: 8. This clonotype originated in a human donor in good health. Some clones in this sample may be carry-over from other donors' samples. The sequenced sample consisted of PBMCs. The gene calls are TRBV27 and TRBJ2-7, with 10 bases identical to TRBD1. CDR3 sequence reads: CASSLGGQGVGEQYF. The CDR3 nucleotides read TGTGCCAGCAGTTTGGGCGGACAGGGGGTCGGCGAGCAGTACTTC.